The rows below give T cell receptor beta chains drawn from one sample of a study of cytomegalovirus exposure and HLA in healthy donors. Data came from immunoSEQ multiplex PCR; TCRdb stores just in-frame clones and leaves some out. The table includes 150,000 or so clones, around 93% detected once. Material: PBMCs. The receptor source for this set is a man aged 18 to 35 in good health and CMV-seropositive. Both conserved end residues are part of each CDR3. Fields, in order: clone size, D gene, V gene, J gene, CDR3 DNA, CDR3 protein. D genes are given only for firm matches. Clone sizes are given selectively: once, few, many, or a class where the clone is expanded.

clone_size: NA
d_call: NA
v_call: TRBV5-1
j_call: TRBJ1-2
cdr3_nt: TGCGCCAGCAGCTTTCAGGACGGGAGAGGCTATGGCTACACCTTC
cdr3_aa: CASSFQDGRGYGYTF

clone_size: NA
d_call: TRBD2
v_call: TRBV11-2
j_call: TRBJ2-3
cdr3_nt: TGTGCCAGCAGCTCGACTAGCGGAGCAGATACGCAGTATTTT
cdr3_aa: CASSSTSGADTQYF

clone_size: NA
d_call: NA
v_call: TRBV4-1
j_call: TRBJ2-3
cdr3_nt: TGCGCCAGCAGCCAAACTGCCCAGGGTCGCACAGATACGCAGTATTTT
cdr3_aa: CASSQTAQGRTDTQYF

clone_size: NA
d_call: NA
v_call: TRBV30
j_call: TRBJ1-2
cdr3_nt: TGTGCCTGGAGGTCGGACATAAGGCATGGCTACACCTTC
cdr3_aa: CAWRSDIRHGYTF

clone_size: NA
d_call: TRBD2
v_call: TRBV5-8
j_call: TRBJ2-2
cdr3_nt: TGTGCCAGCAGCCGGGGCTCGACTAGCGACACCGGGGAGCTGTTTTTT
cdr3_aa: CASSRGSTSDTGELFF

clone_size: once
d_call: NA
v_call: TRBV11-3
j_call: TRBJ2-1
cdr3_nt: TGTGCCAGCAGCGGAAACAGGTCTAATGAGCAGTTCTTC
cdr3_aa: CASSGNRSNEQFF

clone_size: NA
d_call: NA
v_call: TRBV2
j_call: TRBJ2-7
cdr3_nt: TGTGCCAGTTACCTAGCGACATCGTACTTC
cdr3_aa: CASYLATSYF

clone_size: NA
d_call: NA
v_call: TRBV6-1
j_call: TRBJ1-1
cdr3_nt: TGTGCCAGCAGTGAAGGGACAGAGAACACTGAAGCTTTCTTT
cdr3_aa: CASSEGTENTEAFF

clone_size: NA
d_call: NA
v_call: TRBV27
j_call: TRBJ2-1
cdr3_nt: TGTGCCAGCGGGCCTTTTGAGCAGTTCTTC
cdr3_aa: CASGPFEQFF

clone_size: NA
d_call: TRBD2
v_call: TRBV11-1
j_call: TRBJ2-1
cdr3_nt: TGTGCCAGCAGCTTGCTCTGGGGGGGGAATGAGCAGTTCTTC
cdr3_aa: CASSLLWGGNEQFF

clone_size: NA
d_call: TRBD2
v_call: TRBV5-6
j_call: TRBJ2-1
cdr3_nt: TGTGCCAGCAGCTTGGCCGAGCGGGAGGGCCTCTCGGACGATGAGCAGTTCTTC
cdr3_aa: CASSLAEREGLSDDEQFF

clone_size: NA
d_call: NA
v_call: TRBV11-2
j_call: TRBJ2-2
cdr3_nt: TGTGCCAGCGCTCCTGTATATGGGGTGCGGGATAAGACCGGGGAGCTGTTTTTT
cdr3_aa: CASAPVYGVRDKTGELFF

clone_size: NA
d_call: NA
v_call: TRBV9
j_call: TRBJ2-1
cdr3_nt: TGTGCCAGCAGCGTGCGGTCGGGATCCTCCTACAATGAGCAGTTCTTC
cdr3_aa: CASSVRSGSSYNEQFF

clone_size: NA
d_call: TRBD1
v_call: TRBV28
j_call: TRBJ1-4
cdr3_nt: TGTGCCAGCAGTTGGACCGGGACAGGTCCCGCAATTTTT
cdr3_aa: CASSWTGTGPAIF

clone_size: NA
d_call: NA
v_call: TRBV7-9
j_call: TRBJ2-1
cdr3_nt: TGTGCCAGCAGCTTAGGGCTAGGACTCTCAAGCTCCTACAATGAGCAGTTCTTC
cdr3_aa: CASSLGLGLSSSYNEQFF

clone_size: NA
d_call: TRBD1
v_call: TRBV16
j_call: TRBJ1-5
cdr3_nt: TGTGCCAGCAGCACCATTCGGACAGGGTCCCAGCCCCAGCATTTT
cdr3_aa: CASSTIRTGSQPQHF

clone_size: NA
d_call: TRBD2
v_call: TRBV9
j_call: TRBJ2-1
cdr3_nt: TGTGCCAGCAGCGTAGCTTCGCGGGGGGAGCAGTTCTTC
cdr3_aa: CASSVASRGEQFF

clone_size: NA
d_call: TRBD2
v_call: TRBV5-1
j_call: TRBJ2-7
cdr3_nt: TGCGCCAGCAGCTTAGATGGGACTAGCATCGCCTACGAGCAGTACTTC
cdr3_aa: CASSLDGTSIAYEQYF

clone_size: NA
d_call: TRBD2
v_call: TRBV2
j_call: TRBJ2-1
cdr3_nt: TGTGCCAGCAGGCCTATAGCGGGAGGGGAGTTCTTC
cdr3_aa: CASRPIAGGEFF

clone_size: once
d_call: NA
v_call: TRBV5-1
j_call: TRBJ1-4
cdr3_nt: TGCGCCAGCAGCTCGGCAGGGGAGAATCATGAAAAACTGTTTTTT
cdr3_aa: CASSSAGENHEKLFF

clone_size: NA
d_call: TRBD2
v_call: TRBV29-1
j_call: TRBJ2-1
cdr3_nt: TGCAGCGTTGCCAGCGGGGGGACCCTAAACTACAATGAGCAGTTCTTC
cdr3_aa: CSVASGGTLNYNEQFF

clone_size: NA
d_call: TRBD1
v_call: TRBV15
j_call: TRBJ1-5
cdr3_nt: TGTGCCACCAGCTACGACAGGGGGATTCAGCCCCAGCATTTT
cdr3_aa: CATSYDRGIQPQHF

clone_size: NA
d_call: NA
v_call: TRBV6-5
j_call: TRBJ2-3
cdr3_nt: TGTGCCAGCAGTCGACAGGACCTAAGCACAGATACGCAGTATTTT
cdr3_aa: CASSRQDLSTDTQYF

clone_size: NA
d_call: NA
v_call: TRBV5-6
j_call: TRBJ2-5
cdr3_nt: TGTGCCAGCAGCCAGAGGTCCCCTTTTCGGGAGACCCAGTACTTC
cdr3_aa: CASSQRSPFRETQYF

clone_size: NA
d_call: NA
v_call: TRBV5-8
j_call: TRBJ1-5
cdr3_nt: TGTGCCAGCAGCTCCAATAATCAGCCCCAGCATTTT
cdr3_aa: CASSSNNQPQHF

clone_size: NA
d_call: NA
v_call: TRBV7-2
j_call: TRBJ2-1
cdr3_nt: TGTGCCAGCAGCCCCGGGAATGAGCAGTTCTTC
cdr3_aa: CASSPGNEQFF

clone_size: NA
d_call: NA
v_call: TRBV11-2
j_call: TRBJ1-5
cdr3_nt: TGTGCCAGCAGCTTAGTCCCTGACGACAGGCGCAATCAGCCCCAGCATTTT
cdr3_aa: CASSLVPDDRRNQPQHF

clone_size: NA
d_call: NA
v_call: TRBV5-8
j_call: TRBJ2-7
cdr3_nt: TGTGCCAGCAGCTCCCTCCCGGGTGCAGGACTTAATATCGGGCAGTACTTC
cdr3_aa: CASSSLPGAGLNIGQYF

clone_size: NA
d_call: TRBD1
v_call: TRBV14
j_call: TRBJ2-7
cdr3_nt: TGTGCCAGCAGCCTACAGGGGTCCTACGAGCAGTACTTC
cdr3_aa: CASSLQGSYEQYF

clone_size: NA
d_call: TRBD1
v_call: TRBV5-4
j_call: TRBJ1-1
cdr3_nt: TGTGCCAGCACCCAAACGGGACAGGGGAACACTGAAGCTTTCTTT
cdr3_aa: CASTQTGQGNTEAFF

clone_size: NA
d_call: TRBD2
v_call: TRBV5-1
j_call: TRBJ2-1
cdr3_nt: TGCGCCAGTAAACCGGGACTAGGTGTCAATGAGCAGTTCTTC
cdr3_aa: CASKPGLGVNEQFF

clone_size: NA
d_call: NA
v_call: TRBV19
j_call: TRBJ2-1
cdr3_nt: TGTGCCAGTAGTCTACAGGGACCCGGCAATGAGCAGTTCTTC
cdr3_aa: CASSLQGPGNEQFF

clone_size: NA
d_call: NA
v_call: TRBV19
j_call: TRBJ2-3
cdr3_nt: TGTGCCAGTAGTAATGGGGGGTGGACAGATACGCAGTATTTT
cdr3_aa: CASSNGGWTDTQYF

clone_size: NA
d_call: NA
v_call: TRBV28
j_call: TRBJ2-1
cdr3_nt: TGTGCCAGCAGTGTTGACTACTTCGAGCAGTTCTTC
cdr3_aa: CASSVDYFEQFF

clone_size: NA
d_call: NA
v_call: TRBV7-2
j_call: TRBJ2-7
cdr3_nt: TGTGCCAGCAGCCTGACTTTATACGAGCAGTACTTC
cdr3_aa: CASSLTLYEQYF

clone_size: NA
d_call: NA
v_call: TRBV28
j_call: TRBJ2-7
cdr3_nt: TGTGCCAGCGACGGTTTTGGGACTTCCGAGCAGTACTTC
cdr3_aa: CASDGFGTSEQYF

clone_size: NA
d_call: TRBD1
v_call: TRBV5-4
j_call: TRBJ2-2
cdr3_nt: TGTGCCAGCTCGACAGGGGGCGACCCCACCGGGGAGCTGTTTTTT
cdr3_aa: CASSTGGDPTGELFF

clone_size: NA
d_call: NA
v_call: TRBV11-2
j_call: TRBJ1-2
cdr3_nt: TGTGCCAGCAGCTTAGGGGCTCGGCACTATGGCTACACCTTC
cdr3_aa: CASSLGARHYGYTF

clone_size: NA
d_call: NA
v_call: TRBV28
j_call: TRBJ1-4
cdr3_nt: TGTGCCAGCAGCGCGACCCAGGCAACTAATGAAAAACTGTTTTTT
cdr3_aa: CASSATQATNEKLFF

clone_size: NA
d_call: NA
v_call: TRBV19
j_call: TRBJ2-5
cdr3_nt: TGTGCCAGTAGTATACAGGGAGAGACCCAGTACTTC
cdr3_aa: CASSIQGETQYF

clone_size: NA
d_call: NA
v_call: TRBV28
j_call: TRBJ1-3
cdr3_nt: TGTGCCAGCAGTTTACAGTCAGCTGGAAACACCATATATTTT
cdr3_aa: CASSLQSAGNTIYF

clone_size: NA
d_call: NA
v_call: TRBV27
j_call: TRBJ2-3
cdr3_nt: TGTGCCAGCAGTACCTACCGTTCGGGTACGCAGTATTTT
cdr3_aa: CASSTYRSGTQYF

clone_size: NA
d_call: NA
v_call: TRBV2
j_call: TRBJ1-6
cdr3_nt: TGTGCCAGCATCGAGGGGGTGGGTTCACCCCTCCACTTT
cdr3_aa: CASIEGVGSPLHF

clone_size: NA
d_call: NA
v_call: TRBV29-1
j_call: TRBJ2-1
cdr3_nt: TGCAGCGTTGGGCGAACAGGGAGCATCGAGAATGAGCAGTTCTTC
cdr3_aa: CSVGRTGSIENEQFF

clone_size: NA
d_call: NA
v_call: TRBV20-1
j_call: TRBJ2-1
cdr3_nt: TGCAGTGCTAAAGGGGCGAATGAGCAGTTCTTC
cdr3_aa: CSAKGANEQFF

clone_size: NA
d_call: NA
v_call: TRBV28
j_call: TRBJ2-3
cdr3_nt: TGTGCCAGCAGTTTACCTATCACAGATACGCAGTATTTT
cdr3_aa: CASSLPITDTQYF

clone_size: once
d_call: NA
v_call: TRBV5-1
j_call: TRBJ1-1
cdr3_nt: TGCGCCAGCCGCCTCGACAGAAACACTGAAGCTTTCTTT
cdr3_aa: CASRLDRNTEAFF

clone_size: NA
d_call: NA
v_call: TRBV2
j_call: TRBJ2-1
cdr3_nt: TGTGCCAGCATCACACAGGGAATCTCCTACAATGAGCAGTTCTTC
cdr3_aa: CASITQGISYNEQFF

clone_size: NA
d_call: NA
v_call: TRBV5-1
j_call: TRBJ1-1
cdr3_nt: TGCGCCAGCAGGACGGCGGGGGACACTGAAGCTTTCTTT
cdr3_aa: CASRTAGDTEAFF

clone_size: NA
d_call: TRBD1
v_call: TRBV28
j_call: TRBJ2-5
cdr3_nt: TGTGCCAGCAGTTACAACAGGGGGCGCCGAGAGACCCAGTACTTC
cdr3_aa: CASSYNRGRRETQYF

clone_size: NA
d_call: NA
v_call: TRBV27
j_call: TRBJ2-7
cdr3_nt: TGTGCCAGCAGGCCCCAGGGGTTAGTCCACGAGCAGTACTTC
cdr3_aa: CASRPQGLVHEQYF

clone_size: NA
d_call: NA
v_call: TRBV6-5
j_call: TRBJ2-3
cdr3_nt: TGTGCCAGCAGTTACGGTCGAGGGACAGATACGCAGTATTTT
cdr3_aa: CASSYGRGTDTQYF

clone_size: NA
d_call: NA
v_call: TRBV7-2
j_call: TRBJ2-7
cdr3_nt: TGTGCCAGCAGTTCCGAGGGGAGGTTGGGGCCCGAGCAGTACTTC
cdr3_aa: CASSSEGRLGPEQYF

clone_size: NA
d_call: TRBD2
v_call: TRBV13
j_call: TRBJ2-7
cdr3_nt: TGTGCCAGCAGCGAGGGACTAGCGGGAGGACCCCTACGCGAGCAGTACTTC
cdr3_aa: CASSEGLAGGPLREQYF

clone_size: once
d_call: TRBD1
v_call: TRBV27
j_call: TRBJ2-6
cdr3_nt: TGTGCCAGCAGTCCATTACAGGGGTCTGGGGCCAACGTCCTGACTTTC
cdr3_aa: CASSPLQGSGANVLTF